Below, 8 T cell receptor beta chains from the same sample are listed, as sequenced in a study of cytomegalovirus exposure and HLA in healthy donors. Clones were sequenced by immunoSEQ multiplex PCR, and TCRdb holds only the in-frame ones, with some missing. The data show about 79,000 clones, roughly 93% seen once. The sequenced sample consisted of PBMCs. All receptors come from a woman in her thirties in good health and CMV-seronegative.

This rearrangement joins TRBV11-1 to TRBJ2-2; D perhaps matches TRBD1 (5 bases). The CDR3 length is 13 residues. Germline assignment: CDR1 SGHAT and CDR2 FQDESV (reference sequence). V dropped 5 bases and J dropped 6 bases, with 10 bases sitting between them. This CDR3 is CASSPGWAGELFF. CDR3 sequence (DNA): TGTGCCAGCAGCCCAGGGTGGGCCGGGGAGCTGTTTTTT. Full variable domain (missing parts from reference TRBV11-1 and TRBJ2-2): EAEVAQSPRYKITEKSQAVAFWCDPISGHATLYWYRQILGQGPELLVQFQDESVVDDSQLPKDRFSAERLKGVDSTLKIQPAELGDSAMYLCASSPGWAGELFFGEGSRLTVL.

The chain employs TRBV2 and TRBJ1-2, with 10 bases fitting TRBD1. Germline CDR1 and CDR2: SNHLY and FYNNEI. V lost 0 bases and J lost 3; bases outside the gene matches: 4. There are 16 residues in the CDR3. CDR3 loop: CASSEARGTGDYGYTF. In DNA, the CDR3 is TGTGCCAGCAGTGAAGCGCGGGGGACAGGGGACTATGGCTACACCTTC.

The chain links TRBV2 to TRBJ2-2; 7 positions agree with TRBD1. CDR3 length: 14 amino acids. Germline V lookup: CDR1 SNHLY, CDR2 FYNNEI. J gave up 9 bases and V 7 bases, and 11 bases lay outside the gene matches. CDR3 sequence (DNA): TGTGCCAGCATAGGGGGCGTCTCAGGGTGGGAGCTGTTTTTT. Translating gives CASIGGVSGWELFF.

This sequence joins TRBV18 and TRBJ1-1, with D hard to call. The CDR3 contains 13 residues. Germline CDR1 KGHSH, CDR2 LQKENI. Trimming left V 2 bases short and J 10 bases short, with 14 bases between. Here the CDR3 DNA reads TGTGCCAGCTCACCAACGATTTCCAGTCTAGCTTTCTTT. It is translated as CASSPTISSLAFF.

The chain recombines TRBV6-5 with TRBJ2-7; TRBD1 is a possible D gene (5 bases). From germline, CDR1 is MNHEY and CDR2 SVGAGI. This CDR3 region has 15 residues. Trimming removed 2 bases at V and 3 bases at J, with 14 bases between. The CDR3 bases are TGTGCCAGCAGTTACCAGGGCCGGAACCTCTACGAGCAGTACTTC. It is translated as CASSYQGRNLYEQYF.

The V gene is TRBV9, the J gene TRBJ1-2; 7 bases match TRBD1. Germline CDR1 and CDR2: SGDLS and YYNGEE. Trimming removed 3 bases from V and 7 bases from J; junction bases left unmatched: 3. The CDR3 spans 12 residues. As DNA, the CDR3 is TGTGCCAGCAGCGGAGACAGGGCTGGCTACACCTTC. It specifies CASSGDRAGYTF.

The rearrangement joins TRBV18 to TRBJ1-3; D call uncertain. V was clipped by 2 bases and J by 4 bases, with 12 bases between them. The CDR3 loop spans 15 amino acids. CDR1 is KGHSH, CDR2 LQKENI, per germline. CDR3 nucleotide sequence: TGTGCCAGCTCACCAAGCGAGCAATTCGGAAACACCATATATTTT. It specifies CASSPSEQFGNTIYF.

The chain links TRBV7-6 to TRBJ2-5, with 7 positions matching TRBD2. The CDR3 has 16 residues. The ends lost 4 bases at V and 4 bases at J; junction bases unmatched: 12. Per the germline V gene, CDR1 is SGHVS and CDR2 is FNYEAQ. The chain's CDR3 is CASSSHASGGGETQYF. DNA of the CDR3: TGTGCCAGCAGCTCGCATGCTAGCGGCGGTGGAGAGACCCAGTACTTC.